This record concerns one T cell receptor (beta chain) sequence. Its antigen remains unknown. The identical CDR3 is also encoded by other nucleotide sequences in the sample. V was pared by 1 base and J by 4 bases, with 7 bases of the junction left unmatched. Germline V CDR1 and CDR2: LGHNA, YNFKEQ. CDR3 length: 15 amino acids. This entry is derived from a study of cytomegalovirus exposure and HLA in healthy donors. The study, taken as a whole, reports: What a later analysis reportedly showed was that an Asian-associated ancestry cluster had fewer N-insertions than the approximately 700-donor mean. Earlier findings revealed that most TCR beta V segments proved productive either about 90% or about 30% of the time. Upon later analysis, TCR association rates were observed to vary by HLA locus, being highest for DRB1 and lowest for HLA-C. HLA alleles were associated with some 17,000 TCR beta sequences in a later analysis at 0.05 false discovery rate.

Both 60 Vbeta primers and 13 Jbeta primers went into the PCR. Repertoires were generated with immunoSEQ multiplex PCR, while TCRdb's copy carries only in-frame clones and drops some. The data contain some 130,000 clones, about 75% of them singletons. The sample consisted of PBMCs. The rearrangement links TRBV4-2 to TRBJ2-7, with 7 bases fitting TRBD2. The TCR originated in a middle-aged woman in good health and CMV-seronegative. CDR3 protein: CASSQASGGIYEQYF. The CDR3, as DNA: TGTGCCAGCAGCCAAGCTAGCGGAGGGATATACGAGCAGTACTTC.